These T cell receptor beta chains were read from a single sample in a study of blood T cell repertoires in COVID-19. Sequencing used immunoSEQ multiplex PCR; TCRdb keeps in-frame clones, though not all of them. The data hold some 26,000 clones, with about two thirds observed a single time. The sample comprised peripheral blood. The receptors originated from a woman older than 75 with acute or convalescent COVID-19. CDR3s include the opening cysteine and the closing phenylalanine or tryptophan. The order of the fields is clone size, J gene, V gene, D gene, CDR3 protein, CDR3 DNA. The D gene is left open where the match is weak. Expanded clones get a size class; other rows say once, few or many, or leave the size out.

clone_size: once
j_call: TRBJ2-7
v_call: TRBV19
d_call: TRBD1
cdr3_aa: CASGTGQGNEQYF
cdr3_nt: TGTGCCAGTGGCACAGGACAGGGTAACGAGCAGTACTTC

clone_size: .
j_call: TRBJ1-2
v_call: TRBV4-1
d_call: TRBD1
cdr3_aa: CASARTGGAYGYTF
cdr3_nt: TGCGCCAGCGCCAGGACAGGGGGGGCCTATGGCTACACCTTC

clone_size: .
j_call: TRBJ1-1
v_call: TRBV18
d_call: .
cdr3_aa: CASSRLPGENTEAFF
cdr3_nt: TGTGCCAGCTCCCGACTTCCAGGGGAGAACACTGAAGCTTTCTTT

clone_size: .
j_call: TRBJ2-1
v_call: TRBV5-1
d_call: TRBD2
cdr3_aa: CASGDPSGGSYNEQFF
cdr3_nt: TGCGCCAGCGGTGATCCTAGCGGGGGTTCCTACAATGAGCAGTTCTTC

clone_size: .
j_call: TRBJ2-1
v_call: TRBV5-4
d_call: TRBD2
cdr3_aa: CASSLPSGVHNEQFF
cdr3_nt: TGTGCCAGCAGCTTGCCCAGCGGGGTCCACAATGAGCAGTTCTTC

clone_size: .
j_call: TRBJ1-4
v_call: TRBV5-1
d_call: .
cdr3_aa: CASSSEGPGELFF
cdr3_nt: TGCGCCAGCAGCTCTGAGGGACCGGGGGAACTGTTTTTT

clone_size: .
j_call: TRBJ1-2
v_call: TRBV28
d_call: TRBD1
cdr3_aa: CASSTPRQGGGYTF
cdr3_nt: TGTGCCAGCAGCACTCCAAGACAGGGTGGGGGCTACACCTTC

clone_size: .
j_call: TRBJ2-7
v_call: TRBV7-2
d_call: TRBD1
cdr3_aa: CASSTSGQVAYEQYF
cdr3_nt: TGTGCCAGCAGCACTTCGGGACAGGTCGCCTACGAGCAGTACTTC

clone_size: .
j_call: TRBJ1-2
v_call: TRBV30
d_call: .
cdr3_aa: CAWSVQGWDGYTF
cdr3_nt: TGTGCCTGGAGTGTACAGGGATGGGATGGCTACACCTTC

clone_size: .
j_call: TRBJ2-1
v_call: TRBV6-6
d_call: .
cdr3_aa: CASSTGIYNEQFF
cdr3_nt: TGTGCCAGCAGCACGGGGATCTACAATGAGCAGTTCTTC

clone_size: .
j_call: TRBJ1-6
v_call: TRBV6-5
d_call: .
cdr3_aa: CASDRRQTNSPLHF
cdr3_nt: TGTGCCAGTGACCGGAGGCAGACCAATTCACCCCTCCACTTT

clone_size: .
j_call: TRBJ2-2
v_call: TRBV29-1
d_call: .
cdr3_aa: CSVEDSQGELFF
cdr3_nt: TGCAGCGTTGAAGATTCACAAGGGGAGCTGTTTTTT

clone_size: .
j_call: TRBJ2-3
v_call: TRBV28
d_call: .
cdr3_aa: CASSLFLTRGGQYF
cdr3_nt: TGTGCCAGCAGTTTATTCCTCACCAGAGGTGGGCAGTATTTT

clone_size: once
j_call: TRBJ2-5
v_call: TRBV5-4
d_call: .
cdr3_aa: CASSTPEGGETQYF
cdr3_nt: TGTGCCAGCAGTACCCCAGAGGGAGGAGAGACCCAGTACTTC

clone_size: .
j_call: TRBJ2-5
v_call: TRBV19
d_call: TRBD1
cdr3_aa: CATSRDRGRETQYF
cdr3_nt: TGTGCCACCAGCCGGGACAGGGGGAGGGAGACCCAGTACTTC

clone_size: .
j_call: TRBJ2-2
v_call: TRBV4-3
d_call: TRBD2
cdr3_aa: CASSQETGLAYTGELFF
cdr3_nt: TGCGCCAGCAGCCAAGAAACGGGACTAGCGTACACCGGGGAGCTGTTTTTT

clone_size: .
j_call: TRBJ2-3
v_call: TRBV3-1/TRBV3-2
d_call: .
cdr3_aa: CASKFTSTDTQYF
cdr3_nt: TGTGCCAGCAAGTTTACTAGCACAGATACGCAGTATTTT

clone_size: .
j_call: TRBJ2-3
v_call: TRBV5-1
d_call: TRBD2
cdr3_aa: CASSLTSGPGDTQYF
cdr3_nt: TGCGCCAGCAGCTTGACTAGCGGTCCCGGGGATACGCAGTATTTT